These T cell receptor beta chains were read from a single sample in a study. TCRdb re-derived calls from the RT-PCR reads in MiXCR, one entry per CDR3 protein. The table records more than 550,000 distinct CDR3 sequences, approximately 14% of them present only once. Material: memory CD4+ T cells from blood. Receptors originate from a female donor in good health, serving as a healthy control. Each CDR3 is given with its conserved first and last residue. A D gene is named only where the DNA matches it firmly. Clone size is not always given. Where it is, it says once, few, many or a class for expanded clones.

>TRBV5-5|16|many|TRBJ1-6|TRBD1
TGTGCCAGCAGCTTGGTGCCGGGACAGGTTGCTTCACCCCTCCACTTT
CASSLVPGQVASPLHF
>TRBV5-6|13|NA|TRBJ2-2|TRBD1
TGTGCCAGCATGCAAGGGGGCTTCGGGGAGCTGTTTTTT
CASMQGGFGELFF
>TRBV15|16|NA|TRBJ2-7|TRBD2
TGTGCCACCAGCAGAATAACCGGGACTACCACCTACGAGCAGTACTTC
CATSRITGTTTYEQYF
>TRBV7-9|16|once|TRBJ2-7|TRBD1
TGTGCCAGCGACACAGTCCTGTCCCGGGACAGAGGCGAGCAGTACTTC
CASDTVLSRDRGEQYF
>TRBV15|14|few|TRBJ2-7|TRBD1
TGTGCCACCAGCCCGGACAGGGACCTCTACGAGCAGTACTTC
CATSPDRDLYEQYF
>TRBV28|12|few|TRBJ1-1|NA
TGTGCCAGCCACGACGAGTTTGCTGAAGCTTTCTTT
CASHDEFAEAFF
>TRBV12-3/TRBV12-4|14|many|TRBJ1-5|NA
TGTGCCAGCAGTCCCGTGGGTGGGATACAGCCCCAGCATTTT
CASSPVGGIQPQHF
>TRBV4-3|12|NA|TRBJ1-2|NA
TGCGCCAGCAGCCAAGATCGGCGAACCGAAACCTTC
CASSQDRRTETF
>TRBV3-1|16|few|TRBJ2-2|NA
TGTGCCAGCAGCCAAGGAAGTTTAGTAGGGACCGGGGAGCTGTTTTTT
CASSQGSLVGTGELFF
>TRBV7-2|16|NA|TRBJ1-2|NA
TGTGCCAGCAGCTTAGACCCCGGGGGCGCAGGTTATGGCTACACCTTC
CASSLDPGGAGYGYTF
>TRBV7-9|14|NA|TRBJ2-7|TRBD2
TGTGCCAGCAGCCCCTCGGGACTACCCTACGAGCAGTACTTC
CASSPSGLPYEQYF
>TRBV28|17|many|TRBJ2-7|NA
TGTGCCAGCAGTTTAGAAGCGCTGGGACGATCCCTCTACGAGCAGTACTTC
CASSLEALGRSLYEQYF
>TRBV6-5|12|many|TRBJ1-3|NA
TGTGCCAGCAGGGGGTATGGAAACACCATATATTTT
CASRGYGNTIYF
>TRBV20-1|15|NA|TRBJ1-1|NA
TGCAGTGCAGTCTACAGGGATTTGGGGAACACTGAAGCTTTCTTT
CSAVYRDLGNTEAFF
>TRBV20-1|15|few|TRBJ1-1|TRBD1
TGCAGTTTACGCCGGGACAGAGTTACGAACACTGAAGCTTTCTTT
CSLRRDRVTNTEAFF
>TRBV6-1|15|NA|TRBJ2-1|NA
TGTGCCAGCAGTGAAGCCCTATGGGTATCGAATGAGCAGTTCTTC
CASSEALWVSNEQFF
>TRBV28|13|few|TRBJ2-3|NA
TGTGCCAGCACTAGCTTTAGCACAGATACGCAGTATTTT
CASTSFSTDTQYF
>TRBV5-1|17|many|TRBJ2-1|TRBD2
TGCGCCAGCAGCCCCGGGACTAGCGGGAGTTTCTACAATGAGCAGTTCTTC
CASSPGTSGSFYNEQFF
>TRBV6-4|14|NA|TRBJ2-2|NA
TGTGCCAGCAGTGATCAAGCAAACACCGGGGAGCTGTTTTTT
CASSDQANTGELFF
>TRBV20-1|14|few|TRBJ2-7|TRBD2
TGCAGTGCTAGCCCCGGTAGCGGGAATTACGAGCAGTACTTC
CSASPGSGNYEQYF
>TRBV5-6|14|NA|TRBJ2-2|NA
TGTGCCAGCAGCCGGGGGACGAACACCGGGGAGCTGTTTTTT
CASSRGTNTGELFF
>TRBV20-1|11|few|TRBJ2-7|NA
TGCAGTGCCCTCAGTGCCTACGAGCAGTACTTC
CSALSAYEQYF
>TRBV20-1|15|few|TRBJ2-7|TRBD2
TGCAGTGCTAGAGATAATAGCGGGAGTTTGCACGAGCAGTACTTC
CSARDNSGSLHEQYF
>TRBV6-1|15|NA|TRBJ2-5|NA
TGTGCCAGCAGTGAAGCTGTACAGACCTGGGAGACCCAGTACTTC
CASSEAVQTWETQYF
>TRBV4-3|16|NA|TRBJ1-6|NA
TGCGCCAGCAGCCCGACCCCAGGGGCCTACAATTCACCCCTCCACTTT
CASSPTPGAYNSPLHF
>TRBV6-6|15|few|TRBJ2-3|TRBD2
TGTGCCAGCAGTTACCTCCTAGCGGCCACAGATACGCAGTATTTT
CASSYLLAATDTQYF
>TRBV9|14|few|TRBJ2-7|NA
TGTGCCAGCAGCGTAGAAGCAGTCTCCTACGAGCAGTACTTC
CASSVEAVSYEQYF
>TRBV20-1|13|NA|TRBJ2-4|TRBD1
TGCAGTGCCAACGACAGGGGAAAAAACATTCAGTACTTC
CSANDRGKNIQYF